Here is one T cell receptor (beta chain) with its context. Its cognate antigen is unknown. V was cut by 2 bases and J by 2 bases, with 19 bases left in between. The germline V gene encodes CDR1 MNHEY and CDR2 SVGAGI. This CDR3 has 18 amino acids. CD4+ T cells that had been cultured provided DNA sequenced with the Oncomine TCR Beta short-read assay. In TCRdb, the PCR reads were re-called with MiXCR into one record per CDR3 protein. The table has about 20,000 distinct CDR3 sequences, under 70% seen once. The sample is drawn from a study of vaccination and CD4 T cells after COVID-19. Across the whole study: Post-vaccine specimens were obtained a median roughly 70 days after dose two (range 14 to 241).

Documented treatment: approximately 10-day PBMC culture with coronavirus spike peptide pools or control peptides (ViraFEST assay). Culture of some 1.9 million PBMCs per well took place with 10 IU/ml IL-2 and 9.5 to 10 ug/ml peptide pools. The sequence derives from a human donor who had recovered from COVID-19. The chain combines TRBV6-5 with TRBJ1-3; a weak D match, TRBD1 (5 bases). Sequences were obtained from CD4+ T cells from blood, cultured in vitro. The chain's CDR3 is CASSYDSPGGFAGNTIYF. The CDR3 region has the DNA TGTGCCAGCAGTTACGACTCGCCCGGGGGATTTGCTGGAAACACCATATATTTT.